A single sample is the source of the 23 T cell receptor beta chains below, sequenced in a study of control samples from healthy donors and cancer patients. The protocol was immunoSEQ multiplex PCR, while the TCRdb copy is restricted to in-frame clones and leaves out a portion. The sample lists around 140,000 clones, about 89% occurring once. The material sequenced was blood. Receptors originate from a man between 18 and 35 years old in good health.

The chain recombines TRBV11-2 with TRBJ2-1, with 10 bases lining up with TRBD1. CDR3 length equals 17 residues. The V gene's germline CDR1 is SGHAT and CDR2 FQNNGV. J lost 5 bases, V lost 5 bases, and 12 bases had no gene match. Written as DNA, the CDR3 is TGTGCCAGCAGCCTAACTGTCCCGGGACAGGGGAACAATGAGCAGTTCTTC. Protein sequence: CASSLTVPGQGNNEQFF.

The V call is TRBV7-2, the J call TRBJ1-1; weak D call: TRBD1 (5 bases). The germline gives CDR1 SGHTA, CDR2 FQGNSA. This CDR3 is 15 amino acids long. V was pared by 0 bases and J by 3 bases, with 11 bases between. The chain's CDR3 is CASSLAQGVDTEAFF. The CDR3 DNA is TGTGCCAGCAGCTTAGCGCAGGGAGTGGACACTGAAGCTTTCTTT.

This clone has just one count. This chain links TRBV3-1 (or the pseudogene TRBV3-2) with TRBJ1-2; perhaps TRBD1 as D (5 bases). There are 17 residues in the CDR3. Trimming left V 5 bases short and J 0 bases short, with 19 bases between. The germline V gene encodes CDR1 LGHDT and CDR2 YNNKEL (reference sequence). The CDR3 region has the DNA TGTGCCAGCAGCTCCCGGGTATGGGGGAACTCTAACTATGGCTACACCTTC. The encoded protein is CASSSRVWGNSNYGYTF.

Written as DNA, the CDR3 is TGTGCCAGCTCACCGCCCGGGACACCTAGCAATCAGCCCCAGCATTTT. Amino acids: CASSPPGTPSNQPQHF. This chain joins TRBV18 and TRBJ1-5; D possibly corresponds to TRBD1 (6 bases). CDR3 size: 16 residues. CDR1 and CDR2 (germline): KGHSH, LQKENI. V was cut by 3 bases and J by 0 bases, with 12 bases left in between. The entire variable domain, with the rest obtained from reference TRBV18 and TRBJ1-5, is as follows: NAGVMQNPRHLVRRRGQEARLRCSPMKGHSHVYWYRQLPEEGLKFMVYLQKENIIDESGMPKERFSAEFPKEGPSILRIQQVVRGDSAAYFCASSPPGTPSNQPQHFGDGTRLSIL.

The chain carries TRBV9 and TRBJ2-2, with 8 positions matching TRBD1. Losses at the gene ends were 4 bases for V and 0 bases for J; bases not matched to a gene: 11. From germline, CDR1 is SGDLS and CDR2 YYNGEE. This CDR3 comprises 18 residues. CDR3 in amino acids: CASSPRTGTNANTGELFF. The CDR3 DNA reads TGTGCCAGCAGCCCACGGACAGGGACCAACGCGAACACCGGGGAGCTGTTTTTT.

This clone has a single count. This chain connects TRBV5-1 to TRBJ2-7, with 10 bases matching TRBD1. The ends lost 5 bases at V and 5 bases at J; junction bases unmatched: 7. The CDR3 is made up of 14 amino acids. Germline lookup yields CDR1 SGHRS and CDR2 YFSETQ. CDR3 region: CASRATGTGDEQYF. DNA for the CDR3: TGCGCCAGCAGGGCTACCGGGACAGGGGACGAGCAGTACTTC.

Concerning this clone itself: A read error may account for a junction end that differs from germline. The V call is TRBV7-9, the J call TRBJ1-6, with a tentative D call TRBD1 (5 bases). The germline V gene has CDR1 SEHNR and CDR2 FQNEAQ (reference sequence). CDR3 size: 16 residues. The CDR3 DNA is TGTGCCAGCAGCTTTCGGGGCCTCTCCAATAATTCACCCCTCCACTTT. As protein: CASSFRGLSNNSPLHF.

The chain links TRBV11-2 to TRBJ2-1; D ambiguous. Germline V lookup: CDR1 SGHAT, CDR2 FQNNGV. The CDR3 has 15 amino acids. The ends were cut back, 5 bases at V and 3 bases at J, with 14 bases in the middle. The DNA of the CDR3 is TGTGCCAGCAGCCTTGAGGCCTTGGACTACAATGAGCAGTTCTTC. The encoded protein is CASSLEALDYNEQFF.

This clone showed up just once. The chain carries TRBV13 and TRBJ2-3, with D possibly being TRBD2 (7 bases). The CDR3 is 14 amino acids. Germline assignment: CDR1 PRHDT and CDR2 FYEKMQ (reference sequence). Trimming shortened V by 6 bases and J by 4 bases, and 14 bases separated the two germline ends. The CDR3 DNA reads TGTGCCAGCAGGGAAGGGGGGGCCTCAGATACGCAGTATTTT. This gives the protein CASREGGASDTQYF. The full variable domain, completed using reference TRBV13 and TRBJ2-3, is AAGVIQSPRHLIKEKRETATLKCYPIPRHDTVYWYQQGPGQDPQFLISFYEKMQSDKGSIPDRFSAQQFSDYHSELNMSSLELGDSALYFCASREGGASDTQYFGPGTRLTVL.

V and J are TRBV9 and TRBJ2-2, with D tentatively TRBD1 or TRBD2 (6 bases each). The CDR3 spans 18 residues. Germline lookup yields CDR1 SGDLS and CDR2 YYNGEE. Trimming removed 0 bases from V and 4 bases from J, with 19 bases in between. The CDR3 here is CASSVAGGLLGGTGELFF. The CDR3 nucleotides read TGTGCCAGCAGCGTAGCTGGGGGGCTACTAGGAGGCACCGGGGAGCTGTTTTTT. The full variable domain, its missing parts supplied by reference TRBV9 and TRBJ2-2, is DSGVTQTPKHLITATGQRVTLRCSPRSGDLSVYWYQQSLDQGLQFLIQYYNGEERAKGNILERFSAQQFPDLHSELNLSSLELGDSALYFCASSVAGGLLGGTGELFFGEGSRLTVL.

The chain employs TRBV7-2 and TRBJ2-5; unclear D gene. Germline values: CDR1 SGHTA, CDR2 FQGNSA. V lost 5 bases and J lost 0, with 7 bases in between. The CDR3 is made up of 13 amino acids. For the CDR3, the DNA is TGTGCCAGCAGCGATCCGAACCAAGAGACCCAGTACTTC. Residues: CASSDPNQETQYF.

The rearrangement uses TRBV7-2 and TRBJ2-7; weak D call: TRBD1 (6 bases). This CDR3 is built from 16 residues. Between the trimmed V and J ends, which lost 1 base and 0 bases, there was a span of 13 bases. CDR1 SGHTA and CDR2 FQGNSA come from the germline V gene. The CDR3 loop reads CASSLGPPGHSYEQYF. The DNA for the CDR3 is TGTGCCAGCAGCTTAGGACCCCCGGGACACTCCTACGAGCAGTACTTC.

The V call is TRBV11-2, the J call TRBJ2-1; no reliable D call. Germline CDR1 SGHAT, CDR2 FQNNGV. This CDR3 is 15 amino acids long. V was trimmed by 4 bases and J by 0 bases, leaving 10 bases between them. Here the CDR3 DNA reads TGTGCCAGCAGCTCCCGACTGAGCTCCTACAATGAGCAGTTCTTC. Protein product: CASSSRLSSYNEQFF.

This clone was recorded a few times. This sequence joins TRBV6-5 and TRBJ2-2; TRBD2 is a possible D gene (6 bases). V gave up 7 bases and J gave up 2 bases, with 8 bases separating them. Germline V gene data show CDR1 as MNHEY and CDR2 as SVGAGI. This CDR3 comprises 13 residues. This CDR3 is CASIGGNTGELFF. Written as DNA, the CDR3 is TGTGCCAGCATCGGGGGAAACACCGGGGAGCTGTTTTTT.

CDR3 nucleotide sequence: TGCGCCAGCAGCTTGTGGGGTTTTAACTATGGCTACACCTTC. Translating gives CASSLWGFNYGYTF. V is TRBV5-1 and J is TRBJ1-2, with D hard to call. Germline CDR1 reads SGHRS; CDR2 reads YFSETQ. The V and J ends lost 1 base and 1 base respectively, with 8 bases between them. The CDR3 spans 14 residues.

The V and J genes are TRBV29-1 and TRBJ1-2, with a possible D match to TRBD1 (6 bases). Trimming shortened V by 5 bases and J by 7 bases, and 20 bases separated the two germline ends. CDR1 is SQVTM, CDR2 ANQGSEA, per germline. The CDR3 totals 14 residues. CDR3 DNA sequence: TGCAGCGTTCTTACGCGGACAGCCTTGGGTGGCTACACCTTC. It encodes CSVLTRTALGGYTF.

The CDR3 is CASSKAAAEAFF. For the CDR3, the DNA is TGTGCCAGTAGTAAGGCGGCCGCTGAAGCTTTCTTT. The chain links TRBV19 to TRBJ1-1; no clear D gene. The CDR3 consists of 12 residues. CDR1 and CDR2 from the germline V gene are LNHDA and SQIVND (reference sequence). V was clipped by 4 bases and J by 6 bases, with 9 bases between them.

This clone was seen only a few times. The V gene is TRBV4-1, the J gene TRBJ1-4; D is perhaps TRBD1 (5 bases). CDR1 MGHRA and CDR2 YSYEKL come from the germline V gene. CDR3 length: 16 amino acids. Trimming left V 1 base short and J 6 bases short, with 15 bases between. Here the CDR3 reads CASSQGRGQEHEKLFF. The CDR3 DNA reads as TGCGCCAGCAGCCAAGGGAGGGGTCAGGAACATGAAAAACTGTTTTTT.

This clone was seen a handful of times. The CDR3 region is CAWAGGIGISSPLHF. The DNA of the CDR3 is TGTGCCTGGGCAGGGGGGATTGGAATATCCTCACCCCTCCACTTT. The chain recombines TRBV30 with TRBJ1-6, with TRBD1 matching over 7 bases. In germline, CDR1 is GTSNPN, CDR2 SVGIG (reference sequence). V was pared by 5 bases and J by 10 bases, with 14 bases of the junction left unmatched. CDR3 size: 15 residues.

This chain connects TRBV6-2 or TRBV6-3 to TRBJ1-6; D is undetermined. Between the trimmed V and J ends, which lost 0 bases and 7 bases, there was a span of 4 bases. Looked up from germline, CDR1 is MNHEY and CDR2 is SVGEGT. The CDR3 is 13 amino acids. The CDR3 DNA follows: TGTGCCAGCAGTTACTCGGAGAATTCACCCCTCCACTTT. This sequence encodes CASSYSENSPLHF.

This clone was recorded once. Written as DNA, the CDR3 is TGCGCCAGCAGCCGCCTACTAGCGGACAGCACAGATACGCAGTATTTT. It translates to CASSRLLADSTDTQYF. This chain connects TRBV4-1 to TRBJ2-3; 8 bases match TRBD2. After removal of 4 bases from V and 0 bases from J, the junction contained 6 bases not matched to a gene. There are 16 residues in the CDR3. CDR1 and CDR2 (germline): MGHRA, YSYEKL.

The V and J genes are TRBV2 and TRBJ1-5; D not certain. The CDR3 consists of 14 residues. The V and J ends lost 3 bases and 6 bases respectively, with 12 bases between them. Germline lookup yields CDR1 SNHLY and CDR2 FYNNEI. This CDR3 is CASSDETASQPQHF. In DNA, the CDR3 is TGTGCCAGCAGTGACGAGACGGCTAGTCAGCCCCAGCATTTT.

The chain combines TRBV10-1 with TRBJ1-6; D is unclear. Germline V gives CDR1 WNHNN, CDR2 SYGVQD (reference sequence). The V end lost 0 bases, the J end lost 6 bases, and 9 bases lay between the germline ends. This CDR3 comprises 15 residues. The CDR3 DNA reads as TGCGCCAGCAGTGAGTCGACTGGGGTTAATTCACCCCTCCACTTT. Protein sequence: CASSESTGVNSPLHF.